Each of the 10 T cell receptor beta chains below was sequenced from the same sample in a study of PD-L1 blockade in urothelial cancer. Assay: immunoSEQ multiplex PCR; the TCRdb copy retains only in-frame clones and omits some. The table records roughly 67,000 clones, approximately 86% of them present only once. The time point is: pretreatment peripheral blood. The sequenced sample was PBMCs, obtained around atezolizumab (anti-PD-L1) treatment. The receptors here all came from a man aged 60 to 69 with urothelial cancer.

This chain joins TRBV30 and TRBJ2-3; tentative D call: TRBD2 (5 bases). The germline gives CDR1 GTSNPN, CDR2 SVGIG (reference sequence). Trimming removed 3 bases from V and 2 bases from J, with 15 bases in between. The CDR3 length is 15 residues. The CDR3 is CAWRRRGVVTDTQYF. The DNA for the CDR3 is TGTGCCTGGAGGCGTCGGGGAGTTGTCACAGATACGCAGTATTTT.

The rearrangement joins TRBV30 to TRBJ1-2; D remains unclear. The germline gives CDR1 GTSNPN, CDR2 SVGIG (reference sequence). V lost 3 bases and J 7 bases, leaving 9 bases between the germline ends. This CDR3 region has 11 residues. The CDR3 DNA reads as TGTGCCTGGAGGGTGGGAGCTGGCTACACCTTC. Translated: CAWRVGAGYTF.

The chain has TRBV11-2 and TRBJ2-7; D is uncertain. From germline, CDR1 is SGHAT and CDR2 FQNNGV. V gave up 4 bases and J gave up 4 bases, with 23 bases separating them. The CDR3 consists of 17 residues. CDR3 sequence: CASSSRLIGSENYEQYF. DNA of the CDR3: TGTGCCAGCAGCTCTCGTCTTATTGGATCGGAGAATTACGAGCAGTACTTC.

The CDR3 DNA follows: TGTGCCAGCGGGGAGCGGCAAGAGACCCAGTACTTC. It specifies CASGERQETQYF. V and J are TRBV6-1 and TRBJ2-5; D possibly corresponds to TRBD2 (5 bases). The CDR3 has 12 residues. Trimming cost V 8 bases and J 2 bases, with 9 bases left between them. Germline CDR1 and CDR2: MNHNS and SASEGT.

The V call is TRBV27, the J call TRBJ1-6, with 10 bases aligning to TRBD1. The CDR3 runs 20 residues. CDR1 and CDR2 from the germline V gene are MNHEY and SMNVEV (reference sequence). Trimming at V came to 5 bases and at J to 4 bases, leaving 17 bases not matched to a gene. This chain's CDR3 is CASSRTRDRGFRGYNSPLHF. The CDR3 region has the DNA TGTGCCAGCAGTCGAACCCGGGACAGGGGATTTCGGGGGTATAATTCACCCCTCCACTTT.

V gene TRBV11-2 combines with J gene TRBJ2-1, with a tentative D call TRBD2 (6 bases). Germline V CDR1 and CDR2: SGHAT, FQNNGV. Trimming took 1 base from V and 0 from J, leaving 7 bases between them. CDR3 length: 15 residues. The CDR3 nucleotides are TGTGCCAGCAGCTTAGTACTAGCCTCCTACAATGAGCAGTTCTTC. Translation gives CASSLVLASYNEQFF.

In this sample, this clone turned up once. V usage is TRBV4-1 and J usage is TRBJ1-2; TRBD1 aligns across 10 bases. CDR1 is MGHRA, CDR2 YSYEKL, per germline. V was clipped by 4 bases and J by 4 bases; unmatched bases: 6. The CDR3 contains 15 residues. The DNA for the CDR3 is TGCGCCAGCAGCCTTCAGACAGGGGGCATCTATGGCTACACCTTC. It translates to CASSLQTGGIYGYTF.

This clone has only a few counts. This chain links TRBV6-5 with TRBJ2-1; TRBD2 agrees at 8 bases. CDR1 is MNHEY and CDR2 is SVGAGI in the germline V gene. V lost 5 bases to trimming and J lost 4 bases; unmatched junction nucleotides: 7. The CDR3 loop spans 15 amino acids. CDR3 bases: TGTGCCAGCAGTCCCGGGACTAGGGTGTACAATGAGCAGTTCTTC. It translates to CASSPGTRVYNEQFF.

The chain has TRBV6-5 and TRBJ2-5; D is unclear. The CDR3 runs to 13 residues. Germline assignment: CDR1 MNHEY and CDR2 SVGAGI. The ends were cut back, 0 bases at V and 5 bases at J, with 7 bases in the middle. This CDR3 reads CASSYSPRETQYF. CDR3 sequence (DNA): TGTGCCAGCAGTTACTCCCCCAGGGAGACCCAGTACTTC.

This sequence joins TRBV30 and TRBJ2-3; D possibly corresponds to TRBD1 (7 bases). Deletions cut 2 bases from V and 5 bases from J, with 17 bases between. Per germline, CDR1 GTSNPN and CDR2 SVGIG (reference sequence). The CDR3 spans 15 residues. The CDR3 nucleotides are TGTGCCTGGAGTAGGAGGGGGCGCAGGGAAGATACGCAGTATTTT. This sequence encodes CAWSRRGRREDTQYF.